The sequence of this T cell receptor beta chain was determined in a study of shared clonotypes between healthy human individuals. An even split of each subset's genomic DNA across several immunoSEQ plates was performed. Repertoires were generated with immunoSEQ multiplex PCR, while TCRdb's copy carries only in-frame clones and drops some. The data show about 1.5 million clones, nearly 99% seen once. Sequencing was done on a sample of naive CD4+ T cells sorted from blood. The subset is: CD45RA+ positively selected. The sequence was collected from a man aged 30-40 years in good health.

The CDR3 is CASTQTGPEQYF. The CDR3, as DNA: TGTGCCAGCACCCAAACGGGTCCCGAGCAGTACTTC. This chain joins TRBV6-6 and TRBJ2-7; no clear D. V lost 7 bases and J lost 6, with 13 bases in between. Germline values: CDR1 MNHNY, CDR2 SVGAGI (reference sequence). The length of the CDR3 is 12 residues.